The clone carrying this TCR beta chain was seen a single time. The sample is drawn from a study of control samples from healthy donors and cancer patients. Data came from immunoSEQ multiplex PCR; TCRdb stores just in-frame clones and leaves some out. The sample lists 100,000 to 130,000 clones, approximately 82% occurring once. This CDR3 has 14 residues. Germline V gene data show CDR1 as SGHTA and CDR2 as FQGNSA. With 6 bases removed from V and 2 bases from J, the gap between germline ends came to 11 bases. This chain connects TRBV7-2 to TRBJ2-1; no firm D call. This clonotype was sampled from a man in his late teens or twenties in good health. The specimen sequenced was blood. CDR3 sequence: CASSSPVAYNEQFF. The CDR3 coding sequence is TGTGCCAGCAGTTCCCCGGTGGCCTACAATGAGCAGTTCTTC.